This T cell receptor (beta chain) was sequenced during a study of T-cell reconstitution after alpha-beta-depleted transplantation in children. Study observations and caveats: Alpha-beta T cells about two months after transplant reportedly derived from several hundred expanded graft clones. Most T-cell counts and diversity one year after the transplant came from T cells that were newly produced. Surviving recipient T cells and thymic progenitors produced the high day-60 TCRbeta diversity seen in some patients.

Germline lookup yields CDR1 SQVTM and CDR2 ANQGSEA. The CDR3 consists of 17 residues. After removal of 5 bases from V and 6 bases from J, the junction contained 16 bases not matched to a gene. Only a few counts were recorded for this clonotype. Its antigen is undetermined. For TCRbeta, the library was prepared with unique molecular identifiers. TCRdb processed the PCR reads anew with MiXCR; each CDR3 protein has one entry. The sample holds 480,000 or so distinct CDR3 sequences, roughly a tenth seen once. The gene calls are TRBV29-1 and TRBJ2-2; 9 positions agree with TRBD1. Material: PBMCs, obtained before TCRalphabeta/CD19-depleted stem cell transplant. The receptor comes from a child aged 2 to 15 with inherited bone marrow failure, due to receive a stem cell transplant. The CDR3 DNA sequence: TGCAGCGTTACCAGGGTGGGACAGGGCTATGGCGCCGGGGAGCTGTTTTTT. Amino acid sequence: CSVTRVGQGYGAGELFF.